Below are 22 T cell receptor beta chains sequenced from a single sample in a study of PD-1 blockade in classical Hodgkin lymphoma. Every patient was affected by relapse after autologous stem cell transplantation, while exposure to brentuximab vedotin was not uniform. Clones were sequenced by immunoSEQ multiplex PCR, and TCRdb holds only the in-frame ones, with some missing. The repertoire holds roughly 28,000 clones, with roughly 70% as singletons. The source material was peripheral blood mononuclear cells (PBMCs), sampled before the second cycle of nivolumab. The receptor source for this set is a human donor with classical Hodgkin lymphoma.

Here the CDR3 reads CASSLGPSYEQYF. In DNA form, the CDR3 reads TGTGCCAGCAGCTTAGGGCCATCCTACGAGCAGTACTTC. The V and J genes are TRBV6-5 and TRBJ2-7; D uncertain. V shed 6 bases and J shed 1 base, with 10 bases lying between them. Germline assignment: CDR1 MNHEY and CDR2 SVGAGI. The CDR3 is 13 amino acids.

The V gene is TRBV7-2, the J gene TRBJ2-5; TRBD2 matches at 12 bases. Germline values: CDR1 SGHTA, CDR2 FQGNSA. Trimming took 5 bases from V and 3 from J; bases not matched to a gene: 4. The CDR3 contains 15 residues. Here the CDR3 DNA reads TGTGCCAGCAGCGGGGGACTAGCGGGTAAAGAGACCCAGTACTTC. Its protein product is CASSGGLAGKETQYF.

This clone came up once. The J gene is TRBJ1-2, the V gene TRBV19; D may be TRBD1 (6 bases). This CDR3 is built from 14 residues. The V end was cut by 4 bases, the J end by 7 bases, with 16 bases between. CDR1 and CDR2 (germline): LNHDA, SQIVND (reference sequence). The chain's CDR3 is CASSTLQGFGGYTF. The DNA of the CDR3 is TGTGCCAGTAGTACCCTACAGGGTTTCGGTGGCTACACCTTC. The variable domain in full, completed from reference TRBV19 and TRBJ1-2, reads DGGITQSPKYLFRKEGQNVTLSCEQNLNHDAMYWYRQDPGQGLRLIYYSQIVNDFQKGDIAEGYSVSREKKESFPLTVTSAQKNPTAFYLCASSTLQGFGGYTFGSGTRLTVV.

The sample holds a few counts of this clone. The chain combines TRBV2 with TRBJ2-3, with D perhaps matching TRBD1 (6 bases). This CDR3 spans 16 amino acids. Germline values: CDR1 SNHLY, CDR2 FYNNEI. The germline V and J ends were trimmed by 3 bases and 3 bases, with 16 bases remaining between them. As DNA, the CDR3 is TGTGCCAGCAGTGACTCAGGGGTTGACGAGACAGATACGCAGTATTTT. It codes for CASSDSGVDETDTQYF.

In this sample, this clone is large. The chain has TRBV9 and TRBJ2-1; possibly TRBD1 for D (5 bases). The CDR3 is 19 amino acids. Trimming shortened V by 0 bases and J by 5 bases, and 24 bases separated the two germline ends. Per germline, CDR1 SGDLS and CDR2 YYNGEE. CDR3 coding DNA: TGTGCCAGCAGCGTAGCTACTGGAAGGGCACCGGTAGGGGACAATGAGCAGTTCTTC. Residues: CASSVATGRAPVGDNEQFF.

This clone was detected a few times. The V call is TRBV19, the J call TRBJ1-1, with 9 bases fitting TRBD1. Trimming at V came to 3 bases and at J to 11 bases, leaving 10 bases not matched to a gene. The germline V gene encodes CDR1 LNHDA and CDR2 SQIVND (reference sequence). This CDR3 region has 14 residues. The CDR3 nucleotides read TGTGCCAGTAGTATTAACCGGGACAGGGACGACGCTTTCTTT. This codes for CASSINRDRDDAFF.

The CDR3, as DNA: TGCAGCGTTCTGACAGGGTCAGAGACCCAGTACTTC. Translated: CSVLTGSETQYF. The chain couples TRBV29-1 to TRBJ2-5; 7 positions match TRBD1. The V segment lost 5 bases and the J segment 4 bases; nucleotides outside the gene matches: 4. CDR1 is SQVTM, CDR2 ANQGSEA, per germline. The CDR3 is 12 amino acids.

This clone was counted only a few times. The rearrangement links TRBV4-3 to TRBJ2-2; 13 bases match TRBD2. Trimming at V came to 1 base and at J to 2 bases, leaving 4 bases not matched to a gene. The length of the CDR3 is 18 residues. Germline V gene data show CDR1 as LGHNA and CDR2 as YSLEER. The CDR3 loop is CASSQGEGLAGNTGELFF. The CDR3 coding sequence is TGCGCCAGCAGCCAAGGGGAGGGACTAGCGGGAAACACCGGGGAGCTGTTTTTT.

The rearrangement uses TRBV29-1 and TRBJ1-4; unclear D gene. Germline V gives CDR1 SQVTM, CDR2 ANQGSEA. V lost 4 bases, J lost 3 bases, and 6 bases lay in between. The CDR3 has 12 amino acids. CDR3 DNA sequence: TGCAGCGTTGTAACTTCTAATGAAAAACTGTTTTTT. Amino acid sequence: CSVVTSNEKLFF.

This clone is a singleton in its sample. The V gene is TRBV7-6, the J gene TRBJ2-2; 9 bases agree with TRBD1. The germline V gene has CDR1 SGHVS and CDR2 FNYEAQ. The CDR3 contains 16 residues. V gave up 3 bases and J gave up 4 bases; unmatched junction bases: 6. CDR3 amino acids: CASSLGTGGTTGELFF. CDR3 DNA: TGTGCCAGCAGCTTGGGAACAGGGGGCACCACCGGGGAGCTGTTTTTT.

The V call is TRBV5-6, the J call TRBJ2-3, with TRBD1 matching 9 bases. CDR1 is SGHDT, CDR2 YYEEEE, per germline. Losses at the gene ends were 4 bases for V and 1 base for J; bases not matched to a gene: 4. The CDR3 loop spans 15 amino acids. The CDR3 coding sequence is TGTGCCAGCAGCATACAGGGGGCGGGCACAGATACGCAGTATTTT. Translation gives CASSIQGAGTDTQYF.

This clone was detected ten times or more. The genes are TRBV28 and TRBJ2-3; 9 bases agree with TRBD1. The CDR3 length is 17 residues. Per germline, CDR1 MDHEN and CDR2 SYDVKM. Trimming cost V 3 bases and J 2 bases; bases outside gene matches: 9. In DNA form, the CDR3 reads TGTGCCAGCAGTTTCCGGGACAGGGTTCCTCCCACAGATACGCAGTATTTT. Translating it yields CASSFRDRVPPTDTQYF.

This clone was seen only once. The J gene is TRBJ1-3, the V gene TRBV10-2; unclear D gene. V lost 2 bases and J 3 bases, leaving 11 bases between the germline ends. The CDR3 has 15 residues. CDR1 and CDR2 (germline): WSHSY, SAAADI. CDR3 region: CASSETAGHGNTIYF. In DNA form, the CDR3 reads TGCGCCAGCAGTGAGACCGCAGGTCATGGAAACACCATATATTTT.

The chain employs TRBV9 and TRBJ2-5, with TRBD2 as a possible D gene (6 bases). The CDR3 sequence is 14 residues long. V was pared by 2 bases and J by 3 bases, with 11 bases between. Germline-derived CDR1 and CDR2 are SGDLS and YYNGEE. The CDR3 region has the DNA TGTGCCAGCAGCGTTTCTAGCGTCAAAGAGACCCAGTACTTC. Translation: CASSVSSVKETQYF.

The CDR3 DNA sequence: TGCGCCAGCAGCTTGGGGGGTGTCGGTACCGGGGAGCTGTTTTTT. Translation: CASSLGGVGTGELFF. The chain carries TRBV5-1 and TRBJ2-2; D is undetermined. Trimming shortened V by 0 bases and J by 5 bases, and 11 bases separated the two germline ends. The CDR3 covers 15 residues. Per germline, CDR1 SGHRS and CDR2 YFSETQ.

The chain is built from TRBV7-2 and TRBJ2-1; 8 positions agree with TRBD1. This CDR3 spans 17 amino acids. CDR1 and CDR2 from the germline V gene are SGHTA and FQGNSA. Losses at the gene ends were 2 bases for V and 2 bases for J; bases not matched to a gene: 8. The CDR3 region is CASSLTKGQGAYNEQFF. The CDR3 DNA reads TGTGCCAGCAGCTTAACGAAAGGACAGGGCGCCTACAATGAGCAGTTCTTC.

This clone was detected a few times. The same CDR3 also results from other DNA sequences found in this sample. The chain links TRBV5-8 to TRBJ1-1; D not resolved. From germline, CDR1 is SGHTS and CDR2 YDEGEE. There are 12 residues in the CDR3. V dropped 0 bases and J dropped 3 bases, with 3 bases sitting between them. The CDR3, as DNA: TGTGCCAGCAGCTTGGGATACACTGAAGCTTTCTTT. Amino acid sequence: CASSLGYTEAFF.

J is TRBJ2-7 and V is TRBV5-6, with a tentative D call TRBD2 (6 bases). V was cut by 2 bases and J by 0 bases, with 24 bases left in between. CDR1 is SGHDT and CDR2 is YYEEEE in the germline V gene. The CDR3 runs to 19 residues. The CDR3 bases are TGTGCCAGCAGCTTTCTGACCCTCCCCGGGACTGCCCACTCCTACGAGCAGTACTTC. It yields the protein CASSFLTLPGTAHSYEQYF.

By proportion, this clone is medium-sized (0.01 to 0.1%). V and J are TRBV5-6 and TRBJ2-1; D tentatively reads TRBD1 or TRBD2 (5 bases each). This CDR3 comprises 15 residues. CDR1 SGHDT and CDR2 YYEEEE come from the germline V gene. Trimming cost V 4 bases and J 8 bases, with 19 bases left between them. Written as DNA, the CDR3 is TGTGCCAGCAGCCTAGGTGGGGACCCCTTAGATGAGCAGTTCTTC. Translation gives CASSLGGDPLDEQFF. Combining the CDR3 with reference TRBV5-6 and TRBJ2-1 gives the whole variable domain DAGVTQSPTHLIKTRGQQVTLRCSPKSGHDTVSWYQQALGQGPQFIFQYYEEEERQRGNFPDRFSGHQFPNYSSELNVNALLLGDSALYLCASSLGGDPLDEQFFGPGTRLTVL.

The V gene is TRBV19, the J gene TRBJ1-1; possibly TRBD1 for D (5 bases). Germline values: CDR1 LNHDA, CDR2 SQIVND (reference sequence). V was trimmed by 7 bases and J by 2 bases, leaving 14 bases between them. CDR3 length: 14 amino acids. This chain's CDR3 is CASTLRGPNTEAFF. CDR3 nucleotide sequence: TGTGCCAGTACCCTCCGGGGACCTAACACTGAAGCTTTCTTT.

The rearrangement joins TRBV14 to TRBJ2-6; TRBD1 is a possible D gene (6 bases). The V gene's germline CDR1 is SGHDN and CDR2 FVKESK. The V end was cut by 5 bases, the J end by 8 bases, with 22 bases between. The CDR3 spans 17 residues. CDR3: CASSFLKTGLSTNVLTF. The CDR3 DNA is TGTGCCAGCAGCTTCCTTAAAACAGGGTTAAGTACCAACGTCCTGACTTTC.

As regards this clone: One end of the junction does not line up with germline, which may come from a read error. The CDR3 DNA is TGTGCCAGCAGTTTGACAGGGAGGGGACACCGGGGAGCTGTTTTT. Protein product: CASSLTGRGHRGAVF. V usage is TRBV28 and J usage is TRBJ2-2; D might be TRBD1 or TRBD2, each matching 7 bases. Per germline, CDR1 MDHEN and CDR2 SYDVKM. The CDR3 runs to 15 residues. The full variable domain, in which reference TRBV28 and TRBJ2-2 provide the parts outside the CDR3, is DVKVTQSSRYLVKRTGEKVFLECVQDMDHENMFWYRQDPGLGLRLIYFSYDVKMKEKGDIPEGYSVSREKKERFSLILESASTNQTSMYLCASSLTGRGHRGAVFGEGSRLTVL.